This T cell receptor beta chain was documented in a study of cytomegalovirus exposure and HLA in healthy donors. Donors sampled were nominally healthy, though unrecorded immune exposures were likely. Vbeta (60) and Jbeta (13) primers were used in the PCR. Method: immunoSEQ multiplex PCR; TCRdb's copy keeps in-frame clones and lacks some. The table gives some 110,000 clones; the top ten clones make up 3.7% of it. A word on this clone: The antigen remains unidentified.

This CDR3 contains 13 residues. The trim removed 2 bases at V and 6 bases at J, leaving 4 bases unmatched. The germline V gene has CDR1 SGHRS and CDR2 YFSETQ. Study-level points and caveats: Some V segments, TRBV6-2 and TRBV6-3 among them, were indistinguishable and were therefore excluded. Rarity marked most TCR sequences, yet some public TCRs occurred in many donors.

The source of this sequence is a man aged 25 to 40 in good health and CMV-seronegative. The sample comprised PBMCs. This chain joins TRBV5-1 and TRBJ1-2; TRBD1 aligns across 7 bases. CDR3 residues: CASSLGGDDGYTF. As DNA, the CDR3 is TGCGCCAGCAGCTTAGGGGGCGATGATGGCTACACCTTC.